The source of this T cell receptor (beta chain) is a study of cytomegalovirus exposure and HLA in healthy donors (dated by TCRdb to the late 2010s). With respect to the entire study: The 500 to 700 repertoires of the first cohort and the approximately 110 validation repertoires were produced on the same platform, according to a later analysis. The study aimed to test whether cataloging public T cell receptors could reveal signatures of past pathogen exposure. Besides the first cohort of around 700 subjects, a separate validation cohort made up of over 100 different subjects was used. The study combined high-throughput TCR immunosequencing, statistical association of individual TCRs with disease status, and machine learning to predict cytomegalovirus infection status.

According to the germline V gene, CDR1 reads SGHRS and CDR2 reads YFSETQ. The CDR3, cysteine through phenylalanine, is 15 amino acids long. This entry keeps only the CDR3 DNA: 45 bases, framed from base 1. Clipping removes 9 bases from V and 5 bases from J, with 9 as the unmatched junction base count. Beyond this particular receptor, the publication reports: Across donors, most TCR sequences were observed very rarely, whereas some public TCRs were present in many individuals. A later analysis had no HLA typing for the validation cohort, so co-occurrence there was scored across all 110 or so repertoires. Subsequent analysis determined that TCRs grouped into clusters in the first cohort also showed a tendency toward co-occurrence across the 130 or so validation repertoires, and about 93% of cluster scores exceeded 0. The classifier was reported to diagnose cytomegalovirus status with high specificity and sensitivity in both the original and validation cohorts. According to the authors, the approach could potentially be generalized to other disease states and immunological phenotypes. In vitro tests confirmed that a few of the cytomegalovirus-associated TCR beta chains recognize cytomegalovirus antigens. The study gave a list of roughly 150 TCR beta chains associated with cytomegalovirus.

Libraries were made using the immunoSEQ multiplex PCR assay. The published analysis was carried out like this. A statistical classification framework was developed to diagnose cytomegalovirus status using the catalog of TCR beta chain sequences. The immuneACCESS repertoire file appears here via TCRdb, limited to in-frame rearrangements. These files lack a portion of the clones; in checked studies, under half of the deficit traces to unresolved V genes, and the cause of the others is not known. That table supplies the V and J calls and clone size; D and trimming were determined from the DNA. The table for this sample lists some 130,000 clones; 80% to 90% of them were counted only once. Of the sample, 1.2% is held by the ten largest clones. The donors belonged to the validation cohort of over a hundred subjects, which was separate from the approximately 700-subject first cohort. This clone was found once. The specificity of this receptor is unknown. Base qualities are not recorded, but no much larger clone differs from it by a single base.

Sequencing was carried out using PBMCs. The TCR was taken from a woman aged 18-35 years in good health and CMV-seronegative. The V gene is TRBV5-1 and the J gene is TRBJ2-3; 13 junctional bases match TRBD2. For the CDR3, the sequence is CATTTSGGPGDTQYF. The DNA sequence reads TGCGCCACTACGACTAGCGGGGGGCCTGGAGATACGCAGTATTTT.